This T cell receptor beta chain was identified during a study of T cells in Graves' hyperthyroidism and ophthalmopathy. For the study at large: Before any treatment, at initial diagnosis, peripheral blood was collected.

From RNA transcripts, TCR beta CDR3 regions were amplified. RT-PCR in the first round (using the HTBI primer set) targeted the TCR CDR3. TCRdb processed the multiplex PCR reads anew with MiXCR; each CDR3 protein has one entry. This sample carries over 300,000 distinct CDR3 sequences, approximately 15% of them seen once, and the ten largest clones take 34%. There are many counts of this clonotype. The antigen is undetermined. The study, taken as a whole, reports: Most expanded thyroid clonotypes above 0.001 recurred in blood.

Germline CDR1 reads SNHLY; CDR2 reads FYNNEI. V dropped 6 bases and J dropped 4 bases, with 9 bases sitting between them. The CDR3 is made up of 12 amino acids. Sequenced material: blood. This sequence was found in a woman in her 40s with Graves' ophthalmopathy. The chain uses TRBV2 and TRBJ1-1; the D is unclear. The chain's CDR3 is CASRQSPTEAFF. In nucleotides, the CDR3 is TGTGCCAGCAGACAGTCTCCCACTGAAGCTTTCTTT.